The source of this T cell receptor beta chain is a study of T cell changes during pregnancy in multiple sclerosis. This CDR3 region has 14 residues. Per the germline V gene, CDR1 is KGHSH and CDR2 is LQKENI. The trim removed 4 bases at V and 6 bases at J, leaving 9 bases unmatched. Using immunoSEQ multiplex PCR, the repertoire was profiled, and TCRdb retains in-frame clones only, with some absent. Of about 70,000 clones in the sample, 94% were seen once. The chain joins TRBV18 to TRBJ2-7, with 7 positions matching TRBD1. The specimen comprised peripheral blood, sampled in the third trimester of pregnancy. The receptor's source is a female donor with multiple sclerosis, enrolled in a pregnancy study. The chain's CDR3 is CASSRQQGPVEQYF. The CDR3 bases are TGTGCCAGCTCACGGCAACAGGGGCCCGTCGAGCAGTACTTC.